The 3 T cell receptor beta chains listed next were all sequenced from one sample in a study of blood T cell repertoires in COVID-19. Sequencing used immunoSEQ multiplex PCR; TCRdb keeps in-frame clones, though not all of them. The sample lists more than 200,000 clones, around 89% occurring once. The material sequenced was PBMCs or T cells enriched from blood (not recorded which). Every receptor here comes from a woman in her twenties or thirties who had recovered from COVID-19.

Regarding this clone: The junction does not match germline at one end; this may be a read error. The chain couples TRBV7-2 to TRBJ2-5; a possible D gene is TRBD1 (6 bases). The CDR3 runs 14 residues. Per germline, CDR1 SGHTA and CDR2 FQGNSA. DNA of the CDR3: TGTGCCAGCAGCTTAGGGGGGCCCAAAGAGTCCCAGTACTTC. Encoded protein: CASSLGGPKESQYF.

J is TRBJ2-7 and V is TRBV27; perhaps TRBD2 as D (6 bases). Per the germline V gene, CDR1 is MNHEY and CDR2 is SMNVEV (reference sequence). V was shortened by 3 bases and J by 2 bases, with 17 bases between the two germline ends. The CDR3 length is 16 residues. The CDR3 nucleotides are TGTGCCAGCAGTTTGCGCCGGGAGCCTGATCCCTACGAGCAGTACTTC. Protein: CASSLRREPDPYEQYF.

V and J are TRBV6-5 and TRBJ2-7; TRBD1 matches at 7 bases. Looked up from germline, CDR1 is MNHEY and CDR2 is SVGAGI. The CDR3 has 13 amino acids. Losses at the gene ends were 6 bases for V and 2 bases for J; bases not matched to a gene: 4. This CDR3 is CASSYDRAYEQYF. The CDR3 nucleotides are TGTGCCAGCAGCTACGACAGGGCCTACGAGCAGTACTTC.